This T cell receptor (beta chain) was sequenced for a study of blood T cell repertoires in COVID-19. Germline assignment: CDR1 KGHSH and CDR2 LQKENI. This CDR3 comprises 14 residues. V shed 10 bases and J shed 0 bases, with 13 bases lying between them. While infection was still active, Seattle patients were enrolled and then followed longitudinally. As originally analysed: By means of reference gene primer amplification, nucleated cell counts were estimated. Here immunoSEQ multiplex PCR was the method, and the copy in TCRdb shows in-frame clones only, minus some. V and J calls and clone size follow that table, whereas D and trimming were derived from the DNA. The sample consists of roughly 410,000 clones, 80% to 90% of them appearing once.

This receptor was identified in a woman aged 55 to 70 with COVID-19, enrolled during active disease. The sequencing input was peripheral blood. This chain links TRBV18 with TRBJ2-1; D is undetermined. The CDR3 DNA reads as TGTGCCACCGTCCTGGAGAGCTCCTACAATGAGCAGTTCTTC. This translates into CATVLESSYNEQFF.